This TCR beta chain was sequenced in a study of blood T cell repertoires in COVID-19 (dated by TCRdb to about 2020). General notes on the study: The collaborator samples originated in the United States, Italy and Spain and spanned the acute and convalescent phases of COVID-19. The material from the prospective study consisted of cDNA or gDNA derived from T cells, B-cell-depleted T cells, or PBMCs. Deeply sampled blood TCRbeta repertoires from subjects exposed to, actively infected with, or recovered from COVID-19 were included in the dataset. The repertoires were released in a freely available public database meant as a resource for research on the immune response to SARS-CoV-2. Samples were obtained from the ongoing ImmuneRACE study (first 160 participants) and from 1,254 subjects provided by 6 global collaborators. Sample metadata almost always included a de-identified subject ID, COVID-19 status, age in years and sex. Where available, HLA class I and class II types were obtained from metadata supplied by the sample provider rather than from assay-based typing.

The cysteine opens and the phenylalanine closes a CDR3 of 11 amino acids. CDR3 DNA only is kept here, 33 bases in frame from base 1. Trimming takes 9 bases from V and 5 bases from J, and the germline ends sit 10 bases apart. CDR1 is given as WNHNN and CDR2 as SYGVQD, both from the germline V gene (reference sequence). TCRbeta CDR3 regions were amplified from genomic DNA using the immunoSEQ Assay, a bias-controlled multiplex PCR. The study's own analysis went as follows. Nucleated cell counts per sample were estimated from amplification of reference gene primers within the assay. To quantify the absolute abundance of each unique TCRbeta CDR3 rearrangement, sequence reads were collapsed and filtered. Productive Simpson clonality was computed per sample as the square root of Simpson's diversity index over productive rearrangements. Entries here come from immuneACCESS through TCRdb and include only in-frame sequences with V and J called. Some clones fail to appear in such tables; in the studies checked, an unresolved V gene covers under half of the shortfall, and the cause of the remainder is unknown. V and J calls and clone size are copied from that table; D and trimming were computed from the DNA. In this sample the table shows roughly 290,000 clones, around four fifths of which occur a single time. The ten largest clonotypes hold around 4.1% of the sample.

Worth noting for this clone: This clone's antigen is unknown. Base qualities are not provided; no much larger clone lies one nucleotide away.

Broader findings and caveats from the paper: Clinical and demographic metadata were provided uncurated, with the amount varying by source and participant.

Each collaborating institution followed its own protocols to collect whole blood in K2EDTA tubes. For TCRbeta analysis, collaborator samples were shipped as frozen whole blood, as isolated PBMCs, or as DNA extracted from either sample type. The chain links TRBV10-1 with TRBJ1-2; the D region possibly corresponds to TRBD1 (5 bases align). Sample: peripheral blood. The receptor was derived from a woman between 50 and 59 years old with active or convalescent COVID-19. The nucleotide sequence is given as TGCGCCAGGGGGCCCCATTATGGCTACACCTTC. Its translation is CARGPHYGYTF.